This is a list of T cell receptor beta chains from one sample in a study of identical twins. TCRdb itself ran the 5' RACE reads through MiXCR, one entry per CDR3 protein. Of 500,000 to 650,000 distinct CDR3 sequences in the sample, less than 9% were seen once. This same sample was also taken into another study, of yellow fever vaccine responses in identical twins.

Sequencing input: PBMCs. The origin of the receptors is a woman between 18 and 30 years old in good health. Each CDR3 is given with its conserved first and last residue. A D gene is named only where the DNA matches it firmly. Size tells how often a clone was seen (once, few, many) or the class of an expanded clone, and some rows leave it out.

clone_size,v_call,cdr3_length,j_call,d_call,cdr3_aa,cdr3_nt
NA,TRBV6-1,15,TRBJ1-2,TRBD1,CASSAGTGDFYGYTF,TGTGCCAGCAGTGCCGGGACAGGAGACTTCTATGGCTACACCTTC
NA,TRBV5-1,16,TRBJ1-1,TRBD1,CASSAAMDRVNTEAFF,TGCGCCAGCAGCGCTGCCATGGACAGGGTGAACACTGAAGCTTTCTTT
NA,TRBV7-9,16,TRBJ2-3,NA,CASSPEGLADTDTQYF,TGTGCCAGCAGCCCCGAGGGGTTAGCGGACACAGATACGCAGTATTTT
many,TRBV12-3/TRBV12-4,12,TRBJ2-1,NA,CASSPGFDEQFF,TGTGCCAGCAGTCCAGGATTCGATGAGCAGTTCTTC
few,TRBV6-2/TRBV6-3,14,TRBJ2-1,NA,CASSPRTNWDEQFF,TGTGCCAGCAGTCCACGGACTAATTGGGATGAGCAGTTCTTC
few,TRBV20-1,14,TRBJ1-5,NA,CSARDRTRNQPQHF,TGCAGTGCTAGAGATAGGACACGCAATCAGCCCCAGCATTTT
few,TRBV6-5,15,TRBJ2-2,NA,CASSYAGVQGGELFF,TGTGCCAGCAGTTACGCTGGGGTCCAGGGCGGGGAGCTGTTTTTT
NA,TRBV11-2,17,TRBJ2-2,TRBD1,CASSSAPRGPNTGELFF,TGTGCCAGCAGCTCCGCGCCCAGGGGGCCGAACACCGGGGAGCTGTTTTTT
many,TRBV14,14,TRBJ1-1,NA,CASSQASGWTEAFF,TGTGCCAGCAGCCAAGCCTCAGGGTGGACTGAAGCTTTCTTT
few,TRBV5-1,16,TRBJ1-2,TRBD1,CASSLRGGDFNYGYTF,TGCGCCAGCAGCTTAAGAGGGGGCGACTTTAACTATGGCTACACCTTC
many,TRBV18,15,TRBJ2-1,NA,CASSPSGVGYNEQFF,TGTGCCAGCTCACCTTCAGGGGTTGGTTACAATGAGCAGTTCTTC
many,TRBV11-1,19,TRBJ2-5,NA,CASRGTGGVASFNQETQYF,TGTGCCAGCAGAGGTACAGGGGGGGTAGCGAGCTTCAACCAAGAGACCCAGTACTTC
few,TRBV11-2,16,TRBJ2-1,NA,CASSFRGKGSYNEQFF,TGTGCCAGCAGCTTTAGGGGTAAGGGCTCCTACAATGAGCAGTTCTTC
few,TRBV12-3/TRBV12-4,16,TRBJ2-3,TRBD2,CASDSGGRPDTDTQYF,TGTGCCAGTGACTCTGGCGGGAGACCCGACACAGATACGCAGTATTTT
NA,TRBV5-8,16,TRBJ2-1,NA,CASSLGYGLNYNEQFF,TGTGCCAGCAGCTTGGGATACGGACTAAACTACAATGAGCAGTTCTTC
many,TRBV5-1,12,TRBJ1-1,TRBD1,CASSPGQGDCFF,TGCGCCAGCAGCCCTGGACAGGGGGATTGTTTCTTT
many,TRBV6-5,14,TRBJ1-1,NA,CASSYSIGHTEAFF,TGTGCCAGCAGTTACTCGATCGGGCACACTGAAGCTTTCTTT
NA,TRBV12-3/TRBV12-4,17,TRBJ2-1,TRBD2,CASRGTSGRGSYNEQFF,TGTGCCAGCAGGGGGACTAGCGGCCGGGGCTCCTACAATGAGCAGTTCTTC
NA,TRBV2,15,TRBJ2-5,TRBD1,CASTHRTGAGETQYF,TGTGCCAGCACTCACCGCACAGGGGCCGGAGAGACCCAGTACTTC
NA,TRBV6-2/TRBV6-3,18,TRBJ1-6,NA,CASTLGAKGSSYNSPLHF,TGTGCCAGCACCTTAGGGGCCAAGGGGAGCTCCTATAATTCACCCCTCCACTTT
few,TRBV5-5,12,TRBJ2-1,NA,CASSLVGWEQFF,TGTGCCAGCAGCTTGGTGGGTTGGGAGCAGTTCTTC
many,TRBV12-3/TRBV12-4,13,TRBJ1-3,NA,CASSPMKGNTIYF,TGTGCCAGCAGCCCTATGAAGGGAAACACCATATATTTT
few,TRBV5-1,14,TRBJ1-1,TRBD1,CASKTGVENTEAFF,TGCGCCAGTAAGACAGGGGTGGAGAACACTGAAGCTTTCTTT
few,TRBV7-3,14,TRBJ2-7,NA,CASSLTGHTYEQYF,TGTGCCAGCAGCTTAACGGGACATACCTACGAGCAGTACTTC
many,TRBV24-1,15,TRBJ2-3,NA,CATSVPGVSTDTQYF,TGTGCCACCAGTGTTCCCGGGGTGAGCACAGATACGCAGTATTTT
NA,TRBV14,10,TRBJ2-7,NA,CASSQEREYF,TGTGCCAGCAGCCAAGAGAGGGAATACTTC
many,TRBV10-3,13,TRBJ2-5,TRBD1,CAIQNRGQETQYF,TGTGCCATCCAGAACAGGGGACAAGAGACCCAGTACTTC
few,TRBV7-9,14,TRBJ2-1,NA,CASVPDGGGNEQFF,TGTGCCAGCGTCCCTGACGGGGGTGGAAATGAGCAGTTCTTC
NA,TRBV28,15,TRBJ1-5,NA,CASSVYVNGNQPQHF,TGTGCCAGCAGCGTATATGTTAACGGCAATCAGCCCCAGCATTTT
few,TRBV11-2,17,TRBJ2-1,NA,CASSLNKWVSSYNEQFF,TGTGCCAGCAGCTTAAATAAGTGGGTGAGCTCCTACAATGAGCAGTTCTTC
NA,TRBV6-1,16,TRBJ2-1,TRBD2,CASREASGNSYNEHFF,TGTGCCAGCAGGGAGGCTAGCGGAAACTCCTACAATGAGCATTTCTTC
few,TRBV10-3,13,TRBJ2-1,NA,CAISEFGNNEQFF,TGTGCCATCAGTGAGTTTGGGAACAATGAGCAGTTCTTC
few,TRBV7-3,13,TRBJ2-1,NA,CASSLNPPSEQFF,TGTGCCAGCAGCTTAAACCCCCCCAGTGAGCAGTTCTTC
few,TRBV28,11,TRBJ1-2,NA,CASTPGRGYTF,TGTGCCAGCACCCCCGGTCGCGGCTACACCTTC
few,TRBV3-1,13,TRBJ2-1,NA,CASSQPGWDEQFF,TGTGCCAGCAGCCAGCCCGGATGGGATGAGCAGTTCTTC
few,TRBV3-1,14,TRBJ2-7,NA,CASSQDISLYEQYF,TGTGCCAGCAGCCAAGATATAAGTCTATACGAGCAGTACTTC